The sequence of this T cell receptor beta chain was determined in a study of OX40 agonist ivuxolimab in advanced cancers. Assay used: immunoSEQ multiplex PCR; TCRdb lists only in-frame clones, some missing. The table lists about 5,100 clones, approximately 66% of them singletons. Trimming pared 5 bases from V and 0 bases from J, leaving 6 bases between. The CDR3 has 13 residues. Looked up from germline, CDR1 is MNHNS and CDR2 is SASEGT. This sequence was found in an adult with an advanced solid tumor such as melanoma, head and neck, liver or kidney cancer. Source: CD4+ or CD8+ T cells sorted from blood, taken in a trial of the OX40 agonist ivuxolimab. The rearrangement uses TRBV6-1 and TRBJ2-3; D is unclear. The CDR3 protein is CASSFFSTDTQYF. CDR3 nucleotide sequence: TGTGCCAGCAGTTTTTTTAGCACAGATACGCAGTATTTT.